The T cell receptor (beta chain) described here comes from a study of OX40 agonist ivuxolimab in advanced cancers. Study-wide background: Treatment received earlier with anti-PD-1, anti-PD-L1 or anti-CTLA-4 agents was allowed, and around 40% had some. Whole-study results and caveats: No antigen was identified for the clonally expanded peripheral T cells.

Note on this clone: What it binds is unknown.

TCRdb keeps only in-frame clones here, not all; method: immunoSEQ multiplex PCR. The table records fewer than 70,000 clones, around 84% of them present only once. The timepoints at which blood was sampled were baseline, cycle 4 day 1, and cycle 7 day 1. Germline assignment: CDR1 KGHSH and CDR2 LQKENI. Trimming at V came to 3 bases and at J to 9 bases, leaving 10 bases not matched to a gene. CDR3 length: 14 residues. V is TRBV18 and J is TRBJ1-1; the match to TRBD1 covers 7 bases. The receptor was isolated from an adult with an advanced solid tumor such as melanoma, head and neck, liver or kidney cancer. The input for sequencing was CD4+ or CD8+ T cells sorted from blood, taken in a trial of the OX40 agonist ivuxolimab. DNA of the CDR3: TGTGCCAGCTCACCTATTCAGGGGGGGGATAAAGCTTTCTTT. It is translated as CASSPIQGGDKAFF.